The 25 T cell receptor beta chains presented below share a single source sample, sequenced in a study of blood T cells in healthy people across ages. A second PCR, run for about 6 to 11 cycles, used a sample-barcoded 5' primer plus a J-beta primer mix. From the 5' RACE reads, TCRdb called clonotypes with MiXCR, one entry per CDR3 protein. The sample lists hundreds of thousands of distinct CDR3 sequences; under 30% were seen once. The material sequenced was blood. These receptors originate from a woman older than 75 in good health.

Note on this clonotype: A read error is possible here, since a much larger clone lies one base away. V gene TRBV20-1 combines with J gene TRBJ1-2; 11 nucleotides agree with TRBD1. V was clipped by 0 bases and J by 8 bases; unmatched bases: 8. Germline assignment: CDR1 DFQATT and CDR2 SNEGSKA (reference sequence). This CDR3 has 15 amino acids. CDR3 sequence reads: CSARDLWTGGRGYTF. The CDR3 coding sequence is TGCAGTGCTAGAGATTTGTGGACAGGGGGCAGGGGCTACACCTTC.

This clonotype showed up just a few times. The chain joins TRBV12-3 or TRBV12-4 to TRBJ1-6; D perhaps matches TRBD1 (5 bases). The V and J ends lost 1 base and 6 bases respectively, with 10 bases between them. This CDR3 is built from 15 residues. The CDR3 sequence: CASSLEGRGNSPLHF. In DNA, the CDR3 is TGTGCCAGCAGTTTAGAGGGGAGGGGTAATTCACCCCTCCACTTT.

The chain joins TRBV6-1 to TRBJ2-1, with TRBD2 as a possible D gene (6 bases). The ends were cut back, 8 bases at V and 4 bases at J, with 18 bases in the middle. The CDR3 has 15 amino acids. Germline V gene data show CDR1 as MNHNS and CDR2 as SASEGT. Written as DNA, the CDR3 is TGTGCCAGCTACGGAGGGAAAACGGGATACAATGAGCAGTTCTTC. Translation gives CASYGGKTGYNEQFF.

The sample holds many counts of this clonotype. The chain recombines TRBV10-1 with TRBJ2-7; maybe TRBD2 (6 bases). Per germline, CDR1 WNHNN and CDR2 SYGVQD (reference sequence). Trimming removed 7 bases at V and 7 bases at J, with 26 bases between. This CDR3 spans 16 amino acids. The CDR3 sequence: CASIRGSVAASEEQYF. The DNA of the CDR3 is TGCGCCAGCATCAGAGGGAGTGTAGCGGCGTCTGAGGAGCAGTACTTC.

The chain joins TRBV7-9 to TRBJ2-3, with TRBD2 identical over 10 bases. The CDR3 is 16 amino acids. Trimming removed 5 bases from V and 1 base from J; junction bases left unmatched: 6. Germline CDR1 reads SEHNR; CDR2 reads FQNEAQ (reference sequence). The CDR3 loop reads CASSLHSGGRTDTQYF. The CDR3 nucleotides read TGTGCCAGCAGCCTGCATAGCGGGGGGCGCACAGATACGCAGTATTTT.

This rearrangement joins TRBV30 to TRBJ2-4; D unresolved. Looked up from germline, CDR1 is GTSNPN and CDR2 is SVGIG (reference sequence). The CDR3 is 16 residues long. Trimming removed 2 bases from V and 0 bases from J, with 14 bases in between. The CDR3, as DNA: TGTGCCTGGAGTCTTACGAAGAGTTTAGCCAAAAACATTCAGTACTTC. This sequence encodes CAWSLTKSLAKNIQYF.

The chain couples TRBV10-3 to TRBJ2-3; TRBD1 matches at 7 bases. The CDR3 spans 16 residues. The V segment lost 3 bases and the J segment 6 bases; nucleotides outside the gene matches: 12. CDR1 ENHRY and CDR2 SYGVKD come from the germline V gene. CDR3 nucleotides: TGTGCCATCAGTGATGCAGCTGAGACAGGGTGGGATACGCAGTATTTT. It is translated as CAISDAAETGWDTQYF.

The rearrangement links TRBV18 to TRBJ1-4; 10 nucleotides align to TRBD1. Trimming took 1 base from V and 7 from J; bases not matched to a gene: 6. Germline V gives CDR1 KGHSH, CDR2 LQKENI. The CDR3 has 16 residues. In DNA form, the CDR3 reads TGTGCCAGCTCACCACGCCGGGACAGGGGTACTGAAAAACTGTTTTTT. Amino acids: CASSPRRDRGTEKLFF.

V is TRBV7-2 and J is TRBJ2-2; 8 bases line up with TRBD2. Trimming cost V 7 bases and J 5 bases; bases outside gene matches: 12. Germline values: CDR1 SGHTA, CDR2 FQGNSA. The CDR3 totals 16 residues. The DNA of the CDR3 is TGTGCCAGCACTCACGGGGGGGCGAGGAGGACCGGGGAGCTGTTTTTT. Translating it yields CASTHGGARRTGELFF.

The rearrangement joins TRBV20-1 to TRBJ2-3; no firm D call. The V and J ends lost 0 bases and 1 base respectively, with 11 bases between them. The germline V gene encodes CDR1 DFQATT and CDR2 SNEGSKA (reference sequence). This CDR3 is built from 15 residues. CDR3 sequence (DNA): TGCAGTGCTAGAGATCGTATCAGAGGCACAGATACGCAGTATTTT. It specifies CSARDRIRGTDTQYF.

This clonotype appeared a few times. V gene TRBV7-7 combines with J gene TRBJ2-2, with D possibly being TRBD1 or TRBD2 (5 bases each). The CDR3 covers 14 residues. CDR1 and CDR2 from the germline V gene are SSHAT and FNYEAQ (reference sequence). Trimming removed 1 base at V and 4 bases at J, with 7 bases between. CDR3 residues: CASSLVRGTGELFF. The CDR3 bases are TGTGCCAGCAGCTTAGTGAGGGGCACCGGGGAGCTGTTTTTT.

This clonotype came up a few times. V gene TRBV6-1 combines with J gene TRBJ2-6; tentatively, D is TRBD2 (6 bases). CDR3 length: 15 residues. The germline V and J ends were trimmed by 4 bases and 2 bases, with 9 bases remaining between them. Looked up from germline, CDR1 is MNHNS and CDR2 is SASEGT. Here the CDR3 DNA reads TGTGCCAGCAGTGGGGCGGGGACTGGGGCCAACGTCCTGACTTTC. Residues: CASSGAGTGANVLTF.

The chain employs TRBV7-9 and TRBJ2-5; D possibly uses TRBD1 or TRBD2 (6 bases each). The CDR3 covers 15 residues. CDR1 is SEHNR, CDR2 FQNEAQ, per germline (reference sequence). The V end was cut by 3 bases, the J end by 5 bases, with 16 bases between. CDR3 protein: CASSLGGGDPETQYF. Written as DNA, the CDR3 is TGTGCCAGCAGCTTGGGGGGCGGGGACCCCGAGACCCAGTACTTC.

Concerning this clonotype itself: Since a much larger clone is just one base distant, this may be a read error. The rearrangement uses TRBV5-1 and TRBJ2-5; D perhaps matches TRBD1 (5 bases). The CDR3 covers 12 residues. V lost 6 bases and J lost 11, with 17 bases in between. Per the germline V gene, CDR1 is SGHRS and CDR2 is YFSETQ. This CDR3 is CASNRQNNEQYF. The CDR3 DNA reads TGCGCCAGCAACCGACAGAACAATGAGCAGTACTTC.

A word on this clonotype: A much larger clone lies a single base off, so this may be a read error. V is TRBV7-2 and J is TRBJ1-6; D unresolved. The CDR3 runs to 16 residues. Germline lookup yields CDR1 SGHTA and CDR2 FQGNSA. CDR3: CASSLAWEAANSPPHF. CDR3 DNA sequence: TGTGCCAGCAGCTTAGCTTGGGAAGCGGCGAATTCACCCCCCCACTTT. The full variable domain, its missing parts supplied by reference TRBV7-2 and TRBJ1-6, is GAGVSQSPSNKVTEKGKDVELRCDPISGHTALYWYRQSLGQGLEFLIYFQGNSAPDKSGLPSDRFSAERTGGSVSTLTIQRTQQEDSAVYLCASSLAWEAANSPPHFGNGTRLTVT.

The genes are TRBV14 and TRBJ2-3; 8 bases match TRBD1. CDR3 length: 15 amino acids. V lost 2 bases to trimming and J lost 4 bases; unmatched junction nucleotides: 5. Germline assignment: CDR1 SGHDN and CDR2 FVKESK. The CDR3 loop reads CASSQTGGWSDTQYF. The CDR3 DNA reads TGTGCCAGCAGCCAAACAGGGGGGTGGTCAGATACGCAGTATTTT.

This clonotype was counted between two and nine times. The chain links TRBV7-2 to TRBJ1-6, with no clear D. Trimming removed 2 bases from V and 7 bases from J, with 9 bases in between. The CDR3 has 14 amino acids. Germline values: CDR1 SGHTA, CDR2 FQGNSA. The CDR3 sequence is CASSLSGKNSPLHF. CDR3 in DNA: TGTGCCAGCAGCTTATCAGGAAAAAATTCACCCCTCCACTTT.

This clonotype has just a few counts. The chain joins TRBV29-1 to TRBJ1-5, with TRBD1 as a possible D gene (5 bases). Germline values: CDR1 SQVTM, CDR2 ANQGSEA. The CDR3 is 12 amino acids. Trimming removed 6 bases from V and 6 bases from J, with 12 bases in between. CDR3 DNA: TGCAGCGTCGGGGGGTTGGGTCAGCCCCAGCATTTT. As protein: CSVGGLGQPQHF. The full variable domain, in which reference TRBV29-1 and TRBJ1-5 provide the parts outside the CDR3, is SAVISQKPSRDICQRGTSLTIQCQVDSQVTMMFWYRQQPGQSLTLIATANQGSEATYESGFVIDKFPISRPNLTFSTLTVSNMSPEDSSIYLCSVGGLGQPQHFGDGTRLSIL.

This chain's CDR3 is CSARVRGGNEQFF. CDR3 bases: TGCAGTGCTAGAGTACGAGGGGGCAATGAGCAGTTCTTC. The J gene is TRBJ2-1, the V gene TRBV20-1; TRBD1 is a possible D gene (6 bases). CDR1 is DFQATT and CDR2 is SNEGSKA in the germline V gene (reference sequence). CDR3 length equals 13 residues. Trimming stripped 1 base from V and 6 bases from J, with 10 bases between.

In its sample, this clonotype was seen a few times. One junction end does not reproduce the germline sequence, and a read error may be involved. Here the CDR3 DNA reads TGCGCCGGCAGCTTGGGGACTTCCTCTAACTATGGCTACACCTTC. This codes for CAGSLGTSSNYGYTF. The chain combines TRBV5-1 with TRBJ1-2; tentatively, D is TRBD1 (5 bases). The CDR3 is 15 amino acids. Germline values: CDR1 SGHRS, CDR2 YFSETQ.

V is TRBV5-6 and J is TRBJ2-3; TRBD1 or TRBD2 may be the D gene (5 bases each). Germline CDR1 reads SGHDT; CDR2 reads YYEEEE. Between the trimmed V and J ends, which lost 1 base and 4 bases, there was a span of 13 bases. CDR3 length equals 15 residues. The CDR3 reads CASSLRGTGPDTQYF. The DNA for the CDR3 is TGTGCCAGCAGCTTGAGAGGGACGGGACCAGATACGCAGTATTTT.

In this sample, this clonotype turned up many times. This chain joins TRBV10-3 and TRBJ2-5; a weak D match, TRBD1 (6 bases). Trimming shortened V by 7 bases and J by 2 bases, and 11 bases separated the two germline ends. This CDR3 is built from 13 residues. From germline, CDR1 is ENHRY and CDR2 SYGVKD. For the CDR3, the DNA is TGTGCCATCAAGCCCGGACAGCAAGAGACCCAGTACTTC. Protein: CAIKPGQQETQYF.

This clonotype was counted a few times. The chain has TRBV2 and TRBJ2-5, with unresolved D. This CDR3 spans 13 amino acids. V was pared by 3 bases and J by 5 bases, with 10 bases between. The V gene's germline CDR1 is SNHLY and CDR2 FYNNEI. This CDR3 reads CASSDSELETQYF. The CDR3 nucleotides read TGTGCCAGCAGTGATTCGGAGTTGGAGACCCAGTACTTC.

The chain recombines TRBV7-2 with TRBJ2-2; TRBD2 matches at 9 bases. This CDR3 spans 18 amino acids. Per germline, CDR1 SGHTA and CDR2 FQGNSA. V was clipped by 2 bases and J by 1 base; unmatched bases: 8. The chain's CDR3 is CASSLRGSGGQNTGELFF. The CDR3 DNA follows: TGTGCCAGCAGCTTACGCGGTAGCGGGGGCCAGAACACCGGGGAGCTGTTTTTT.

This clonotype has just a few counts. This may arise from a read error, as a much more abundant clone is one base away. The rearrangement uses TRBV20-1 and TRBJ2-3; D is uncertain. The CDR3 has 10 amino acids. The ends were cut back, 5 bases at V and 6 bases at J, with 6 bases in the middle. The germline V gene encodes CDR1 DFQATT and CDR2 SNEGSKA (reference sequence). CDR3 sequence: CSAARDTQYF. CDR3 nucleotide sequence: TGCAGTGCTGCGCGGGATACGCAGTATTTT.